One sample yielded the 23 T cell receptor beta chains listed below, sequenced in a study of control samples from healthy donors and cancer patients. Using immunoSEQ multiplex PCR, the repertoire was profiled, and TCRdb retains in-frame clones only, with some absent. This sample has 150,000 or so clones; over 85% occur once, and the top ten carry roughly 2.3%. Sequenced sample: blood. All receptors come from a man aged 50 to 59 in good health.

Points on this clone: One end of the junction is discordant with germline, which a read error may explain. Here the CDR3 reads CASSWARTGLDAQYF. Written as DNA, the CDR3 is TGCGCCAGCAGCTGGGCAAGGACAGGGTTAGATGCGCAGTATTTT. This chain uses TRBV5-1 with TRBJ2-3; 8 nucleotides agree with TRBD1. The CDR3 runs to 15 residues. Germline assignment: CDR1 SGHRS and CDR2 YFSETQ.

The chain couples TRBV2 to TRBJ1-2; D is possibly TRBD1 (5 bases). This CDR3 has 14 residues. Trimming removed 3 bases from V and 2 bases from J, with 10 bases in between. CDR1 and CDR2 (germline): SNHLY, FYNNEI. The chain's CDR3 is CASSDYPGNYGYTF. CDR3 coding DNA: TGTGCCAGCAGTGATTACCCAGGGAACTATGGCTACACCTTC.

This chain links TRBV13 with TRBJ1-4; D not resolved. Germline CDR1 is PRHDT and CDR2 is FYEKMQ (reference sequence). V lost 3 bases and J 0 bases, leaving 8 bases between the germline ends. The CDR3 length is 15 residues. Here the CDR3 DNA reads TGTGCCAGCAGCTTTCAATCTACAACTAATGAAAAACTGTTTTTT. Amino acids: CASSFQSTTNEKLFF.

The chain couples TRBV19 to TRBJ1-5; D is uncertain. The CDR3 loop spans 15 amino acids. V lost 4 bases to trimming and J lost 3 bases, with 13 bases between them. CDR1 and CDR2 from the germline V gene are LNHDA and SQIVND (reference sequence). The CDR3 loop is CASSTKYSYNQPQHF. DNA for the CDR3: TGTGCCAGTAGTACGAAGTACAGTTACAATCAGCCCCAGCATTTT.

V and J are TRBV14 and TRBJ1-1; D remains ambiguous. V was cut by 6 bases and J by 8 bases, with 7 bases left in between. Per germline, CDR1 SGHDN and CDR2 FVKESK. The CDR3 loop spans 10 amino acids. The CDR3 nucleotides are TGTGCCAGCAGTCTCGGAGAAGCTTTCTTT. It yields the protein CASSLGEAFF.

The CDR3 reads CASSLAPGGRNEKLFF. CDR3 nucleotides: TGTGCCAGCAGTCTTGCCCCAGGGGGGAGGAATGAAAAACTGTTTTTT. The chain links TRBV28 to TRBJ1-4; 7 bases are shared with TRBD1. Germline trimming cut 5 bases from V and 5 bases from J; bases unmatched to any gene: 11. This CDR3 has 16 amino acids. The germline V gene has CDR1 MDHEN and CDR2 SYDVKM.

As regards this clone: The same CDR3 arises from other DNA sequences in this sample as well. The chain recombines TRBV6-5 with TRBJ1-1; D gene unclear. Germline V gene sequence: CDR1 MNHEY, CDR2 SVGAGI. V shed 2 bases and J shed 1 base, with 5 bases lying between them. The CDR3 runs 13 residues. CDR3 nucleotides: TGTGCCAGCAGTTACGGGGAGAACACTGAAGCTTTCTTT. Protein sequence: CASSYGENTEAFF.

The chain links TRBV6-1 to TRBJ1-5; D is unresolved. Germline assignment: CDR1 MNHNS and CDR2 SASEGT. The CDR3 sequence is 14 residues long. V gave up 0 bases and J gave up 0 bases, with 3 bases separating them. CDR3 DNA: TGTGCCAGCAGTGAAGCATTTAGCAATCAGCCCCAGCATTTT. As protein: CASSEAFSNQPQHF.

This chain joins TRBV25-1 and TRBJ2-5, with a tentative D call TRBD2 (5 bases). The CDR3 totals 14 residues. Per the germline V gene, CDR1 is MGHDK and CDR2 is SYGVNS. Trimming removed 3 bases from V and 5 bases from J, with 13 bases in between. The CDR3 coding sequence is TGTGCCAGCAGTGACTCGGAGGTTTTGGAGACCCAGTACTTC. Translated: CASSDSEVLETQYF.

V and J are TRBV29-1 and TRBJ2-1; D remains unclear. The V gene lost 4 bases and the J gene lost 0 bases, with 10 bases spanning the gap. Germline CDR1 SQVTM, CDR2 ANQGSEA. CDR3 length equals 14 residues. CDR3 in amino acids: CSVGIPSSYNEQFF. CDR3 in DNA: TGCAGCGTTGGTATACCGAGCTCCTACAATGAGCAGTTCTTC.

The chain links TRBV5-6 to TRBJ2-1, with a weak D call TRBD1 (5 bases). Trimming stripped 5 bases from V and 3 bases from J, with 15 bases between. CDR1 is SGHDT, CDR2 YYEEEE, per germline. The CDR3 runs to 15 residues. The CDR3 spells CASRFGQGYYNEQFF. CDR3 bases: TGTGCCAGCAGATTTGGCCAGGGCTACTACAATGAGCAGTTCTTC. The full variable domain, with the rest looked up from reference TRBV5-6 and TRBJ2-1, is DAGVTQSPTHLIKTRGQQVTLRCSPKSGHDTVSWYQQALGQGPQFIFQYYEEEERQRGNFPDRFSGHQFPNYSSELNVNALLLGDSALYLCASRFGQGYYNEQFFGPGTRLTVL.

This sequence joins TRBV10-2 and TRBJ2-1; the match to TRBD2 covers 13 bases. Germline V gene data show CDR1 as WSHSY and CDR2 as SAAADI. Losses at the gene ends were 7 bases for V and 10 bases for J; bases not matched to a gene: 7. CDR3 length: 14 residues. CDR3 DNA: TGCGCCAGCATGGGGACTAGCGGGATCGGGGAGCAGTTCTTC. This sequence encodes CASMGTSGIGEQFF.

The chain recombines TRBV2 with TRBJ1-6, with D possibly TRBD1 on 5 matching bases. The CDR3 is 16 amino acids. The V gene's germline CDR1 is SNHLY and CDR2 FYNNEI. V lost 6 bases and J lost 4, with 16 bases in between. The CDR3 reads CASSSGTSHYNSPLHF. For the CDR3, the DNA is TGTGCCAGCAGCTCCGGGACTTCTCATTATAATTCACCCCTCCACTTT.

The genes are TRBV10-3 and TRBJ2-1; possible D gene TRBD1, 5 bases. Germline-derived CDR1 and CDR2 are ENHRY and SYGVKD. The CDR3 covers 13 residues. Trimming took off 7 bases at V and 8 bases at J, with 15 bases between the two ends. Here the CDR3 reads CAIKVDSIDEQFF. Here the CDR3 DNA reads TGTGCCATCAAGGTCGACAGTATCGATGAGCAGTTCTTC.

This sequence joins TRBV6-1 and TRBJ1-5; D gene ambiguous. Germline V CDR1 and CDR2: MNHNS, SASEGT. V lost 2 bases, J lost 7 bases, and 9 bases lay in between. The CDR3 length is 13 residues. CDR3 bases: TGTGCCAGCAGTGAACTGAGAAACCAGCCCCAGCATTTT. Protein sequence: CASSELRNQPQHF.

This clone was counted a few times. The J gene is TRBJ1-5, the V gene TRBV19; TRBD1 might be the D (5 bases). The CDR3 covers 16 residues. The germline V and J ends were trimmed by 6 bases and 0 bases, with 15 bases remaining between them. The germline V gene has CDR1 LNHDA and CDR2 SQIVND (reference sequence). The CDR3 DNA follows: TGTGCCAGTAGCTACCCGGGGCCTCTTAGCAATCAGCCCCAGCATTTT. Its protein product is CASSYPGPLSNQPQHF. The whole variable domain, filled in from reference TRBV19 and TRBJ1-5, reads DGGITQSPKYLFRKEGQNVTLSCEQNLNHDAMYWYRQDPGQGLRLIYYSQIVNDFQKGDIAEGYSVSREKKESFPLTVTSAQKNPTAFYLCASSYPGPLSNQPQHFGDGTRLSIL.

The chain is built from TRBV19 and TRBJ2-4; TRBD1 is a possible D gene (5 bases). CDR1 is LNHDA, CDR2 SQIVND, per germline (reference sequence). There are 13 residues in the CDR3. Deletions cut 9 bases from V and 7 bases from J, with 16 bases between. DNA for the CDR3: TGTGCCAGCTCGACAGTAGGGTTCAACATTCAGTACTTC. As protein: CASSTVGFNIQYF.

This clone was seen once. This CDR3 is CASSYSTDYGYTF. The DNA for the CDR3 is TGTGCCAGCAGTTACTCTACAGACTATGGCTACACCTTC. This chain joins TRBV6-6 and TRBJ1-2, with D hard to call. Trimming took off 0 bases at V and 3 bases at J, with 5 bases between the two ends. Germline-derived CDR1 and CDR2 are MNHNY and SVGAGI (reference sequence). The CDR3 loop spans 13 amino acids.

This clone showed up just a few times. The V call is TRBV25-1, the J call TRBJ2-7; 7 nucleotides agree with TRBD2. The CDR3 spans 15 residues. V lost 3 bases, J lost 3 bases, and 8 bases stayed unmatched. The germline V gene encodes CDR1 MGHDK and CDR2 SYGVNS. Here the CDR3 DNA reads TGTGCCAGCAGTGAGCTGCAGGGAGGGAGCTACGAGCAGTACTTC. It codes for CASSELQGGSYEQYF.

This chain joins TRBV7-9 and TRBJ2-2; no reliable D call. The CDR3 is made up of 13 amino acids. Germline lookup yields CDR1 SEHNR and CDR2 FQNEAQ (reference sequence). Between the trimmed V and J ends, which lost 2 bases and 5 bases, there was a span of 6 bases. CDR3 loop: CASSLISTGELFF. The DNA of the CDR3 is TGTGCCAGCAGCTTAATCAGTACCGGGGAGCTGTTTTTT.

Written as DNA, the CDR3 is TGTGCCAGCAGCTCCCGGGACAGCCACTCTGGGGCCAACGTCCTGACTTTC. Protein sequence: CASSSRDSHSGANVLTF. V is TRBV5-4 and J is TRBJ2-6; 7 nucleotides align to TRBD1. V was pared by 3 bases and J by 0 bases, with 6 bases of the junction left unmatched. From germline, CDR1 is SGHNT and CDR2 YYREEE (reference sequence). This CDR3 region has 17 residues.

This rearrangement joins TRBV2 to TRBJ1-1; D may be TRBD1 (6 bases). Trimming stripped 3 bases from V and 3 bases from J, with 11 bases between. The germline V gene has CDR1 SNHLY and CDR2 FYNNEI. The CDR3 is 14 amino acids. The CDR3 is CASSDRGLDTEAFF. For the CDR3, the DNA is TGTGCCAGCAGTGACCGGGGGCTGGACACTGAAGCTTTCTTT.

The J gene is TRBJ1-4, the V gene TRBV28; TRBD1 agrees at 7 bases. Germline values: CDR1 MDHEN, CDR2 SYDVKM. The CDR3 runs to 13 residues. V lost 6 bases to trimming and J lost 7 bases; unmatched junction nucleotides: 5. The CDR3, as DNA: TGTGCCAGCAGGGGGACAGAGGGTGAAAAACTGTTTTTT. This encodes CASRGTEGEKLFF. Looking up the rest from reference TRBV28 and TRBJ1-4 gives the full variable domain: DVKVTQSSRYLVKRTGEKVFLECVQDMDHENMFWYRQDPGLGLRLIYFSYDVKMKEKGDIPEGYSVSREKKERFSLILESASTNQTSMYLCASRGTEGEKLFFGSGTQLSVL.